This is a list of T cell receptor beta chains from one sample in a study of control samples from healthy donors and cancer patients. The table came from immunoSEQ multiplex PCR; TCRdb's copy has only in-frame clones and leaves some out. Of under 200,000 clones in the sample, 91% are singletons; the top ten hold about 1.6%. The sequencing input was blood. These receptors came from a woman aged 25-40 years in good health. Each CDR3 is given with its conserved first and last residue. Fields, in order: clone size, J gene, V gene, D gene, CDR3 DNA, CDR3 protein. The D gene is left open where the match is weak. Some rows mark clone size as missing; the rest say once, few, many or name a class of expanded clone.

>.|TRBJ1-6|TRBV5-4|.
TGTGCCAGCAGCTTCGGACGGAGCTCCTATAATTCACCCCTCCACTTT
CASSFGRSSYNSPLHF
>.|TRBJ1-5|TRBV6-6|.
TGTGCCAGCAGGGACCCCCTATATAGCAATCAGCCCCAGCATTTT
CASRDPLYSNQPQHF
>once|TRBJ2-5|TRBV3-1/TRBV3-2|TRBD1
TGTGCCAGCAAGGACAGGGCCCAAGAGACCCAGTACTTC
CASKDRAQETQYF
>.|TRBJ1-4|TRBV28|.
TGTGCCAGCAGTCAACCTCCTAATGAAAAACTGTTTTTT
CASSQPPNEKLFF
>.|TRBJ2-3|TRBV19|TRBD1
TGTGCCAGTAGTATGTTGGGACAGGTCACAGATACGCAGTATTTT
CASSMLGQVTDTQYF
>.|TRBJ1-5|TRBV18|.
TGTGCCAGCTCAGGGGGAAGCAATCAGCCCCAGCATTTT
CASSGGSNQPQHF
>.|TRBJ2-7|TRBV4-1|TRBD1
TGCGCCAGCAGCCAAGTGGGACAGGGGGTCGAGCAGTACTTC
CASSQVGQGVEQYF
>.|TRBJ2-7|TRBV5-1|.
TGCGCCAGCAGCTCAGGGAGCTACGAGCAGTACTTC
CASSSGSYEQYF
>.|TRBJ2-3|TRBV27|TRBD2
TGTGCCAGCAGTTCCGCGGGGGGGTTGGGGACGCAGTATTTT
CASSSAGGLGTQYF
>.|TRBJ1-2|TRBV19|TRBD1
TGTGCCAGTAGTATCACCCCCGGGACAGGGAATCGCTACACCTTC
CASSITPGTGNRYTF
>.|TRBJ1-4|TRBV7-2|TRBD1
TGTGCCAGCAGCACCCGACAGGGGGGTGAAAAACTGTTTTTT
CASSTRQGGEKLFF